This T cell receptor (beta chain) was sequenced during a study of STAT5B mutations in CD4+ large granular lymphocyte leukemia. The table came from immunoSEQ multiplex PCR; TCRdb's copy has only in-frame clones and leaves some out. The sample has about 31,000 clones; roughly 70% are singletons. CDR1 SEHNR and CDR2 FQNEAQ come from the germline V gene (reference sequence). The CDR3 covers 12 residues. Unmatched junction bases numbered 6, after V lost 5 bases and J lost 13 bases. The chain carries TRBV7-9 and TRBJ2-1; 9 bases are shared with TRBD1. This TCR came from a human donor in good health. What was sequenced was CD4+ T cells from blood buffy coats. The CDR3 loop reads CASSASGQGQFF. The CDR3 nucleotides are TGTGCCAGCAGCGCGTCGGGACAGGGACAGTTCTTC.